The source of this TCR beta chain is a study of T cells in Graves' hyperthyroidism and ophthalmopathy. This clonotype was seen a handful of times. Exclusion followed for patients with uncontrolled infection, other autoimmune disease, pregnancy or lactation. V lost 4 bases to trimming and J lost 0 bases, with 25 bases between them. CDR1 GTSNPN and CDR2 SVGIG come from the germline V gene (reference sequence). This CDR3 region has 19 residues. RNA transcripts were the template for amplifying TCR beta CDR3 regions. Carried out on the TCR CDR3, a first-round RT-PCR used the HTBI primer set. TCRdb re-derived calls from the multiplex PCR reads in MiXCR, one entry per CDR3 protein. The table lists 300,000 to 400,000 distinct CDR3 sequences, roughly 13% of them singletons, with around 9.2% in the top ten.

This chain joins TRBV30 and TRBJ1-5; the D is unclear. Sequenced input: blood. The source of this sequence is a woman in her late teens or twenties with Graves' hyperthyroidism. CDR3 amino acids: CAWTGSDGPFFYSNQPQHF. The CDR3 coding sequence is TGTGCCTGGACTGGTTCGGACGGACCTTTTTTTTATAGCAATCAGCCCCAGCATTTT.